This T cell receptor beta chain was sequenced in a study of T cells in Graves' hyperthyroidism and ophthalmopathy. From RNA transcripts, TCR beta CDR3 regions were amplified. The HTBI primer set was used in a first-round RT-PCR of the TCR CDR3. TCRdb re-derived calls from the multiplex PCR reads in MiXCR, one entry per CDR3 protein. The sample comprises roughly 710,000 distinct CDR3 sequences, 30% to 40% of which are singletons, and less than 35% rests with the top ten. This CDR3 has 12 amino acids. From germline, CDR1 is SGHTA and CDR2 FQGTGA. V lost 5 bases and J lost 8, with 9 bases in between. Study observations and caveats: Blood also showed most of the thyroid clonotypes that were expanded above 0.001.

The hyperthyroidism patients had all been newly diagnosed, and their disease duration was under 2 months. Their ages ranged from 18 to 65 years. On this clonotype: Its antigen is still unknown.

The sequence came from a middle-aged woman with Graves' hyperthyroidism. The sample was blood. The chain couples TRBV7-3 to TRBJ1-4, with D unresolved. CDR3 region: CASSPREEKLFF. The CDR3 coding sequence is TGTGCCAGCAGCCCCCGGGAAGAAAAACTGTTTTTT.